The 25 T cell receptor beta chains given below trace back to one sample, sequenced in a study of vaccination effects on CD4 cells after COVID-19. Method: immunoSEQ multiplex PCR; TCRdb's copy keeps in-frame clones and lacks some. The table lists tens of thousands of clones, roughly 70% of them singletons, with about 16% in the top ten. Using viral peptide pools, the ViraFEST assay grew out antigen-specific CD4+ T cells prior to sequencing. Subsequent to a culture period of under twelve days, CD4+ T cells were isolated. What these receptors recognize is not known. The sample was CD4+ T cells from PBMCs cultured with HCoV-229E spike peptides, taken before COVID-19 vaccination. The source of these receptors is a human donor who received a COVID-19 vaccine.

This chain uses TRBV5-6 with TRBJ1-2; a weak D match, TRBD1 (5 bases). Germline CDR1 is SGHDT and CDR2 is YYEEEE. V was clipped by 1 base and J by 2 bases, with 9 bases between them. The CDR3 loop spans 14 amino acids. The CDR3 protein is CASSLKDINYGYTF. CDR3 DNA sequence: TGTGCCAGCAGCTTGAAGGACATAAACTATGGCTACACCTTC.

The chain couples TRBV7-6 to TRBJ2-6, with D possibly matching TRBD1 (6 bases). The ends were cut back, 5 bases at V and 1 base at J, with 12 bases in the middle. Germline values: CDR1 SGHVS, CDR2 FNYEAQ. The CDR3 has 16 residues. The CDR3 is CASSQDSPSGANVLTF. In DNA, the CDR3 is TGTGCCAGCAGCCAGGACAGTCCGTCTGGGGCCAACGTCCTGACTTTC. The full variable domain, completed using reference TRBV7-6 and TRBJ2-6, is GAGVSQSPRYKVTKRGQDVALRCDPISGHVSLYWYRQALGQGPEFLTYFNYEAQQDKSGLPNDRFSAERPEGSISTLTIQRTEQRDSAMYRCASSQDSPSGANVLTFGAGSRLTVL.

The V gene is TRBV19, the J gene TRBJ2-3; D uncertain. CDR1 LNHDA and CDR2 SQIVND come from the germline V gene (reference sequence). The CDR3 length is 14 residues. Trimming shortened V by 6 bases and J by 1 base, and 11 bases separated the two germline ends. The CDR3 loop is CASRLLQGTDTQYF. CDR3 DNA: TGTGCCAGTAGATTGCTGCAGGGCACAGATACGCAGTATTTT.

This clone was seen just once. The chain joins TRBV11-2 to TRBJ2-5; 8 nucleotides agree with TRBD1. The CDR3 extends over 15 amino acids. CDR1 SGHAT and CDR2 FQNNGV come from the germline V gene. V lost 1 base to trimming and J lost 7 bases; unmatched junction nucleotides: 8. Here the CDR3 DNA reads TGTGCCAGCAGCTTAGGATCAGGGGGCCCAGGGACCCAGTACTTC. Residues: CASSLGSGGPGTQYF.

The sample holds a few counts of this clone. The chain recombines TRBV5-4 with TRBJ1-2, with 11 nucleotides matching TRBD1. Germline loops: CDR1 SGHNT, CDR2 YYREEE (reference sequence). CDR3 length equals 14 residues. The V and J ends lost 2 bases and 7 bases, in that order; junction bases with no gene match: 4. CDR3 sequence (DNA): TGTGCCAGCAGCTTCCCGGGACAGGGGGTTGGCTACACCTTC. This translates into CASSFPGQGVGYTF.

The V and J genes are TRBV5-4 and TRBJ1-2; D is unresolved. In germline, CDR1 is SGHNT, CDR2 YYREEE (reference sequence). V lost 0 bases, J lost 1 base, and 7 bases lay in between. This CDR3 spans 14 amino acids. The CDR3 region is CASSLAGSNYGYTF. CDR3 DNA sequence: TGTGCCAGCAGCTTGGCGGGCAGTAACTATGGCTACACCTTC.

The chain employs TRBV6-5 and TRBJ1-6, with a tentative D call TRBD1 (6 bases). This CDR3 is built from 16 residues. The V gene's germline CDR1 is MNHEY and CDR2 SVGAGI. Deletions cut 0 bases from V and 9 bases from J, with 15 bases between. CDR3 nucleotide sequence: TGTGCCAGCAGTTACTCGAGCAGGGGAGGATTTTCACCCCTCCACTTT. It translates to CASSYSSRGGFSPLHF.

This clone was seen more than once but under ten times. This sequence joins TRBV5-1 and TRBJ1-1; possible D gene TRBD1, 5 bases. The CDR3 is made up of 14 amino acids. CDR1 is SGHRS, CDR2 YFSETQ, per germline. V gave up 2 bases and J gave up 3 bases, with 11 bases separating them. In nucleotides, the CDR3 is TGCGCCAGCAGCTTCTGGCGGGGCCACACTGAAGCTTTCTTT. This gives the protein CASSFWRGHTEAFF.

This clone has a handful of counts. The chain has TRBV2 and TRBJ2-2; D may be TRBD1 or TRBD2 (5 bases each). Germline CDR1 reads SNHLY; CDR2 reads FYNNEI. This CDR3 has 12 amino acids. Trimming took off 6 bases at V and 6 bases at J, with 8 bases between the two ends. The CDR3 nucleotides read TGTGCCAGCAGAGGGACGCCCGGGGAGCTGTTTTTT. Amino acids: CASRGTPGELFF.

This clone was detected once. CDR3 loop: CATSAWHGSGTDTQYF. CDR3 bases: TGTGCCACCAGTGCGTGGCATGGGAGTGGCACAGATACGCAGTATTTT. The chain couples TRBV24-1 to TRBJ2-3, with a tentative D call TRBD2 (5 bases). Trimming stripped 5 bases from V and 1 base from J, with 15 bases between. CDR1 KGHDR and CDR2 SFDVKD come from the germline V gene. The CDR3 spans 16 residues.

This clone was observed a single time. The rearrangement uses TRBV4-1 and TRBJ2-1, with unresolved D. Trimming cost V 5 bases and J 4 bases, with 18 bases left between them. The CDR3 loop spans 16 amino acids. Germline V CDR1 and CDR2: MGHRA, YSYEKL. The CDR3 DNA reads TGCGCCAGCAGCGGCCGGGTCCCCCACCAATACAATGAGCAGTTCTTC. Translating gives CASSGRVPHQYNEQFF.

The CDR3 region has the DNA TGTGCCAGCAGCCTGCGCCCGCCAGATACGCAGTATTTT. Protein product: CASSLRPPDTQYF. This chain connects TRBV14 to TRBJ2-3; the D is unclear. The germline CDR1 and CDR2 sequences are SGHDN and FVKESK. V was pared by 4 bases and J by 4 bases, with 9 bases between. The CDR3 consists of 13 residues.

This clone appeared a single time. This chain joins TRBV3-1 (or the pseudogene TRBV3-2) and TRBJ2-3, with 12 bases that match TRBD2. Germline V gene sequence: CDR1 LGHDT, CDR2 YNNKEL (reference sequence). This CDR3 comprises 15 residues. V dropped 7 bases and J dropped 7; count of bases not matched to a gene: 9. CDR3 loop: CASILAGGSNYTQYF. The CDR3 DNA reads TGTGCCAGCATCCTAGCGGGGGGGAGCAATTATACGCAGTATTTT.

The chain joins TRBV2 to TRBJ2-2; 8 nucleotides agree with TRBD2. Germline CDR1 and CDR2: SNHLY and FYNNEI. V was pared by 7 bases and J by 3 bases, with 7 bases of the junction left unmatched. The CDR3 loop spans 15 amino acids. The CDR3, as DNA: TGTGCCAGCATCATTACTAGCGGCTACACCGGGGAGCTGTTTTTT. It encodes CASIITSGYTGELFF.

The CDR3 region is CASSPISRAGEPQYF. The CDR3 DNA reads TGTGCCAGTAGTCCTATCTCTCGAGCGGGAGAACCGCAGTATTTT. This rearrangement joins TRBV19 to TRBJ2-3; 8 positions agree with TRBD2. CDR3 length equals 15 residues. Looked up from germline, CDR1 is LNHDA and CDR2 is SQIVND (reference sequence). The J segment lost 10 bases and the V segment lost 5 bases, leaving 14 bases of the junction unmatched.

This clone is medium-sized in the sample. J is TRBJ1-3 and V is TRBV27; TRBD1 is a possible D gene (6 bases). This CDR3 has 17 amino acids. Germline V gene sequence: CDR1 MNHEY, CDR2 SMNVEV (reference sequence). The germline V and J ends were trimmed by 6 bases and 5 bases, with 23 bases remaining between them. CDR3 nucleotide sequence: TGTGCCAGCAGCCGGAAGTGGGGGGGGCAATCCAGAAACACCATATATTTT. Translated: CASSRKWGGQSRNTIYF.

The CDR3 spells CASSLDQSGTGAYNEQFF. The CDR3 DNA reads as TGTGCCAGCAGCTTAGATCAATCAGGGACAGGGGCCTACAATGAGCAGTTCTTC. This chain uses TRBV11-3 with TRBJ2-1; 10 bases fit TRBD1. Germline loops: CDR1 SGHNT, CDR2 YENEEA. The CDR3 is 18 residues long. V lost 0 bases and J lost 2; bases outside the gene matches: 7.

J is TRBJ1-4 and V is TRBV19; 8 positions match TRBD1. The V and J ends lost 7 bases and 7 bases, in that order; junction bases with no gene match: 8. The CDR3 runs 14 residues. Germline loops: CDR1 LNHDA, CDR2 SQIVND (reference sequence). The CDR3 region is CASTSQGAAEKLFF. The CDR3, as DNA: TGTGCCAGTACCTCTCAGGGGGCGGCTGAAAAACTGTTTTTT.

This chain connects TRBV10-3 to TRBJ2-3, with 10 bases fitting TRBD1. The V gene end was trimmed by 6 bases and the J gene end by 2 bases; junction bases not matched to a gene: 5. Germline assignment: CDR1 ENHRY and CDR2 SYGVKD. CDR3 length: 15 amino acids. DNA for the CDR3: TGTGCCATCAGGGGGACAGGGGCGTTCACAGATACGCAGTATTTT. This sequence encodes CAIRGTGAFTDTQYF.

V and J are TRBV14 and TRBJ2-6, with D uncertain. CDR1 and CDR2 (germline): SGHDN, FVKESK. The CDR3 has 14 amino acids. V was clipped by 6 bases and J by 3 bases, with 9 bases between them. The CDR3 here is CASSYNYGANVLTF. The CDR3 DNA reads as TGTGCCAGCAGTTATAACTATGGGGCCAACGTCCTGACTTTC. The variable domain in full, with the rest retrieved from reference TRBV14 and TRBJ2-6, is EAGVTQFPSHSVIEKGQTVTLRCDPISGHDNLYWYRRVMGKEIKFLLHFVKESKQDESGMPNNRFLAERTGGTYSTLKVQPAELEDSGVYFCASSYNYGANVLTFGAGSRLTVL.

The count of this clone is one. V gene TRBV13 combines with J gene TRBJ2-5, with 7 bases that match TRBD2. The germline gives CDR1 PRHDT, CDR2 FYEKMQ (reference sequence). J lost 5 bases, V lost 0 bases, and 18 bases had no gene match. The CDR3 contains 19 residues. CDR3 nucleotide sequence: TGTGCCAGCAGCTTAGGCCATGGGAGGGAGCTCGGACTAAGGGAGACCCAGTACTTC. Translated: CASSLGHGRELGLRETQYF.

CDR3 sequence: CASSPMDNPRGTEAFF. The CDR3 DNA is TGTGCCAGCTCACCGATGGACAACCCGAGGGGCACTGAAGCTTTCTTT. The chain recombines TRBV18 with TRBJ1-1, with D maybe TRBD1 (5 bases). Germline loops: CDR1 KGHSH, CDR2 LQKENI. The CDR3 runs to 16 residues. The ends were cut back, 3 bases at V and 4 bases at J, with 18 bases in the middle.

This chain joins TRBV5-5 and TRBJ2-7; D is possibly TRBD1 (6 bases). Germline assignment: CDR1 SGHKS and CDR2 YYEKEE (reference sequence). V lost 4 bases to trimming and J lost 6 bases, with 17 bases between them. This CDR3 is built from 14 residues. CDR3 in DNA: TGTGCCAGCAGCCCCGACAGGTCGTCCGGCGAGCAGTACTTC. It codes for CASSPDRSSGEQYF.

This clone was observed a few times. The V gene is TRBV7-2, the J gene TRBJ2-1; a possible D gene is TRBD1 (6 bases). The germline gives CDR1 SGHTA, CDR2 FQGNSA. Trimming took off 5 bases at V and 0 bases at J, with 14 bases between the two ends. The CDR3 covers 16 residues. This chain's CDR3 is CASSDIGQSSYNEQFF. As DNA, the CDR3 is TGTGCCAGCAGCGATATAGGACAGAGCTCCTACAATGAGCAGTTCTTC.

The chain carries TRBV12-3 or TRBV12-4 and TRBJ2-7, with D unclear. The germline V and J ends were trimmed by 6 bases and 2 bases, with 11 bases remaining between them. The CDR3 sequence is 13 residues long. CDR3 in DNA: TGTGCCAGCAGCCAAACGGCCACCTACGAGCAGTACTTC. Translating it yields CASSQTATYEQYF.